Listed below are T cell receptor beta chains from one sample, sequenced in a study of blood T cell repertoires in COVID-19. Method: immunoSEQ multiplex PCR; TCRdb's copy keeps in-frame clones and lacks some. The table has around 130,000 clones, roughly 77% seen once. Material for sequencing was peripheral blood. These receptors all stem from a man aged 55 to 70 with active or convalescent COVID-19. Both conserved end residues are part of each CDR3. D genes are given only for firm matches. A clone size is listed for some rows: how often the clone was seen (once, few, many), or a class if it is expanded.

>TRBJ2-5|TRBV5-1|TRBD1|14|-
CASSRDRGRETQYF
TGCGCCAGCAGCCGGGACAGGGGGCGGGAGACCCAGTACTTC
>TRBJ1-6|TRBV19|TRBD1|14|-
CASSTRQGRSPLHF
TGTGCCAGTAGTACCCGACAGGGTAGATCACCCCTCCACTTT
>TRBJ2-1|TRBV11-3|-|14|few
CASSPGSRGNEQFF
TGTGCCAGCAGCCCTGGGTCCCGAGGAAATGAGCAGTTCTTC
>TRBJ1-2|TRBV19|-|16|-
CASTKPGIGAGYGYTF
TGTGCCAGTACCAAGCCCGGGATTGGAGCTGGCTATGGCTACACCTTC
>TRBJ2-3|TRBV5-1|TRBD2|15|-
CASRERGQDTDTQYF
TGCGCCAGCAGGGAGCGGGGGCAAGACACAGATACGCAGTATTTT
>TRBJ1-4|TRBV18|-|16|-
CASSPATASTNEKLFF
TGTGCCAGCTCACCCGCCACTGCTTCAACTAATGAAAAACTGTTTTTT
>TRBJ2-1|TRBV11-2|TRBD2|16|-
CASSFRAGAIRNEQFF
TGTGCCAGCAGCTTCCGTGCGGGAGCTATTAGGAATGAGCAGTTCTTC
>TRBJ1-2|TRBV18|-|13|-
CASSPRAQDGYTF
TGTGCCAGCTCACCACGGGCTCAAGATGGCTACACCTTC
>TRBJ2-3|TRBV9|-|16|once
CASSVGTNTFTDTQYF
TGTGCCAGCAGCGTAGGTACTAACACCTTCACAGATACGCAGTATTTT
>TRBJ1-1|TRBV4-3|-|15|once
CASSQGPGVNTEAFF
TGCGCCAGCAGCCAAGGCCCGGGTGTGAACACTGAAGCTTTCTTT
>TRBJ2-1|TRBV13|-|15|-
CASSLGGGAYNEQFF
TGTGCCAGCAGCTTGGGGGGAGGCGCCTACAATGAGCAGTTCTTC
>TRBJ2-7|TRBV4-1|-|19|few
CASSQAPGAGYLSSYEQYF
TGCGCCAGCAGCCAAGCCCCGGGTGCGGGATACTTGAGCTCCTACGAGCAGTACTTC
>TRBJ2-3|TRBV18|TRBD1|16|-
CASSPKGQGMTDTQYF
TGTGCCAGCTCACCAAAAGGACAGGGTATGACAGATACGCAGTATTTT
>TRBJ1-5|TRBV30|-|16|-
CAWSEGGWTRNQPQHF
TGTGCCTGGAGTGAGGGAGGATGGACACGCAATCAGCCCCAGCATTTT
>TRBJ2-2|TRBV11-3|TRBD1|16|few
CASSRGGQGNTGELFF
TGTGCCAGCAGCCGAGGGGGACAGGGGAACACCGGGGAGCTGTTTTTT